The 18 T cell receptor beta chains listed next were all sequenced from one sample in a study of tumor-infiltrating lymphocytes in primary liver carcinoma (dated by TCRdb to between 2016 and 2019). Without any cell sorting, total RNA and DNA were extracted together from about 20-30 mg of bulk tissue using the AllPrep DNA/RNA mini kit. Sequencing used an Illumina HiSeq 2500. Using a constant-region primer and ProtoScript II reverse transcriptase, TCRbeta-specific cDNA was reverse-transcribed from about 540 ng total RNA. TCRbeta libraries were built with three nested multiplex PCR rounds, a slightly modified ARM-PCR procedure. Each of the first two PCR rounds ran for approximately 9 cycles using multiplex TRBV1-TRBV30 forward primers together with a Cbeta reverse primer. The raw public reads went through TCRdb reprocessing: fastp at Q25, MiXCR clone calling, in-frame beta chains kept. Rows merge per CDR3 protein into single entries with the most common DNA and genes. This sample lists some 51,000 distinct CDR3 sequences; about 73% were detected once. The biggest ten clones account for over 25% of the sample.

The sequencing input was liver tumor tissue from sampling region 3. The cell subset or site label for this specimen denotes: tumor region T3, left-lateral pole. Receptors were obtained from a man aged 40-50 years with primary liver carcinoma and hepatitis B virus infection.

Comments on this clonotype: Likely a read error: the CDR3 ends without its conserved phenylalanine or tryptophan. This chain joins TRBV11-2 and TRBJ2-7; D uncertain. The CDR3 totals 12 residues. Looked up from germline, CDR1 is SGHAT and CDR2 is FQNNGV. Trimming took off 5 bases at V and 7 bases at J, with 12 bases between the two ends. The CDR3 loop is CASSLLWGEQYL. The CDR3 nucleotides read TGTGCCAGCAGCCTCCTATGGGGTGAGCAGTACTTA.

The V and J genes are TRBV11-2 and TRBJ2-7, with 7 nucleotides matching TRBD2. The CDR3 spans 15 residues. The trim removed 5 bases at V and 13 bases at J, leaving 20 bases unmatched. CDR1 and CDR2 (germline): SGHAT, FQNNGV. CDR3 sequence reads: CASSQYSGGGYELYF. The CDR3 DNA reads TGTGCCAGCAGCCAATATTCGGGAGGAGGCTACGAGCTATACTTC.

In the case of this clonotype: One junction end disagrees with the germline gene, perhaps due to a read error. The V gene is TRBV6-5, the J gene TRBJ2-2; 9 positions agree with TRBD1. The germline gives CDR1 MNHEY, CDR2 SVGAGI. This CDR3 contains 15 residues. The CDR3 region is CARSYSNRGLGELFF. The CDR3 bases are TGTGCCAGGAGTTACTCGAACAGGGGGCTGGGGGAGCTCTTTTTT.

V usage is TRBV24-1 and J usage is TRBJ2-3; 14 bases map to TRBD2. CDR1 and CDR2 (germline): KGHDR, SFDVKD. Germline trimming cut 8 bases from V and 7 bases from J; bases unmatched to any gene: 16. This CDR3 contains 18 residues. CDR3 protein: CATTLGPTSGRVPYTQYF. The CDR3 DNA reads as TGTGCCACCACCCTGGGGCCGACTAGCGGGAGGGTGCCATATACGCAGTATTTT.

This clonotype came up a few times. This chain uses TRBV2 with TRBJ2-7; D uncertain. Deletions cut 9 bases from V and 7 bases from J, with 19 bases between. This CDR3 is 13 amino acids long. Germline V gene data show CDR1 as SNHLY and CDR2 as FYNNEI. The CDR3 region has the DNA TGTGCCAGGAGACCAGCGCTCTCCCGGGAGCAGTACTTC. Translation: CARRPALSREQYF. The variable domain in full, completed from reference TRBV2 and TRBJ2-7, reads EPEVTQTPSHQVTQMGQEVILRCVPISNHLYFYWYRQILGQKVEFLVSFYNNEISEKSEIFDDQFSVERPDGSNFTLKIRSTKLEDSAMYFCARRPALSREQYFGPGTRLTVT.

This clonotype was counted a few times. A read error may be the cause here, since a much bigger clone is one base away. The genes are TRBV24-1 and TRBJ2-5, with 7 bases identical to TRBD2. This CDR3 has 13 amino acids. Germline V CDR1 and CDR2: KGHDR, SFDVKD. For the CDR3, the DNA is TGTGCCACCGAACGTGCGGGAGAAGAGACCCAGTGCTTC. This sequence encodes CATERAGEETQCF.

Concerning this clonotype itself: One junction end does not reproduce the germline sequence, and a read error may be involved. The rearrangement uses TRBV29-1 and TRBJ2-5, with D possibly TRBD1 on 6 matching bases. Per the germline V gene, CDR1 is SQVTM and CDR2 is ANQGSEA. CDR3 length equals 12 residues. CDR3: CSAKTGKETQYF. In nucleotides, the CDR3 is TGTAGCGCCAAGACAGGCAAAGAGACCCAGTACTTC.

This clonotype was observed once. One end of the junction fails to match germline, which may point to a read error. The rearrangement links TRBV4-2 to TRBJ2-7; 13 nucleotides align to TRBD2. In germline, CDR1 is LGHNA, CDR2 YNFKEQ. This CDR3 region has 17 residues. The CDR3 spells CTTTGLAGVYKPYEQYF. In nucleotides, the CDR3 is TGTACCACTACTGGACTAGCGGGAGTTTATAAGCCCTACGAACAGTACTTC.

Comment on this clonotype: A read error may account for a junction end that differs from germline. CDR3 DNA: TGTGCCAGCAGCCTATCCCTAGCCAAAGACATTCAGTACTTC. It specifies CASSLSLAKDIQYF. The chain couples TRBV5-4 to TRBJ2-4, with a tentative D call TRBD2 (5 bases). Germline CDR1 SGHNT, CDR2 YYREEE (reference sequence). The CDR3 is 14 amino acids.

This clonotype was seen repeatedly, ten times or more. The chain joins TRBV28 to TRBJ2-7; 7 bases are a match to TRBD1. After removal of 6 bases from V and 4 bases from J, the junction contained 9 bases not matched to a gene. This CDR3 is built from 14 residues. CDR1 MDHEN and CDR2 SYDVKM come from the germline V gene. CDR3 sequence: CASSPAGTEYEQYF. The CDR3 region has the DNA TGTGCCAGCAGCCCCGCCGGGACAGAATACGAGCAGTACTTC.

To note about this clonotype: This likely comes from a read error, as the CDR3 has no conserved phenylalanine or tryptophan at its end. The chain's CDR3 is CASSLSVGVSYEQYL. The CDR3 DNA reads as TGTGCCAGCAGCTTATCTGTGGGAGTATCCTACGAGCAGTACCTC. V usage is TRBV11-2 and J usage is TRBJ2-7, with TRBD2 as a possible D gene (5 bases). This CDR3 region has 15 residues. V shed 2 bases and J shed 1 base, with 12 bases lying between them. Germline V CDR1 and CDR2: SGHAT, FQNNGV.

Comments on this clonotype: Compared with germline, one end of the junction differs, possibly owing to a read error. The chain's CDR3 is CASGRGLAGGYAQYF. The CDR3 DNA follows: TGTGCCAGCGGTCGGGGACTAGCGGGAGGCTACGCGCAGTACTTC. This sequence joins TRBV6-5 and TRBJ2-7, with TRBD2 identical over 15 bases. Per the germline V gene, CDR1 is MNHEY and CDR2 is SVGAGI. This CDR3 contains 15 residues.

As for this clonotype: The junction does not match germline at one end; this may be a read error. V and J are TRBV29-1 and TRBJ2-7; either TRBD1 or TRBD2 may fit D (5 bases each). CDR1 SQVTM and CDR2 ANQGSEA come from the germline V gene. The CDR3 totals 14 residues. CDR3 protein: CSVDGGGDWDEQYF. As DNA, the CDR3 is TGCAGTGTTGATGGGGGTGGAGATTGGGACGAGCAGTACTTC.

Worth noting for this clonotype: An end of the junction differs from the germline gene, which may be a read error. J is TRBJ2-2 and V is TRBV4-1, with TRBD1 matching 7 bases. There are 17 residues in the CDR3. Germline V CDR1 and CDR2: MGHRA, YSYEKL. CDR3 sequence reads: CAISQSPGAGGTGELFF. As DNA, the CDR3 is TGCGCCATCAGCCAGTCCCCCGGGGCAGGGGGCACCGGGGAGCTGTTTTTT.

Of note for this clonotype: A junction end diverges from the germline sequence, so it may reflect a read error. The chain links TRBV11-2 to TRBJ2-2, with 9 bases aligning to TRBD2. CDR1 and CDR2 from the germline V gene are SGHAT and FQNNGV. The CDR3 length is 16 residues. CDR3 region: CASTLVGLAGTWELFF. CDR3 coding DNA: TGTGCCAGCACCTTAGTGGGGCTAGCGGGAACCTGGGAGCTGTTTTTT.

For this clonotype: Just one base apart from a much larger clone, this may be a read error. The chain joins TRBV24-1 to TRBJ2-5; possible D gene TRBD2, 6 bases. This CDR3 comprises 14 residues. The germline CDR1 and CDR2 sequences are KGHDR and SFDVKD. DNA of the CDR3: TGTGCCACCAGTGATTCGGGGACTGAAGAGACCAAGTACTTC. It is translated as CATSDSGTEETKYF.

Here the CDR3 DNA reads TGTGCCAGCAGCCTGGATATCGGACTAGCCGTGGGTAAGCAGTTCTTC. Encoded protein: CASSLDIGLAVGKQFF. The V gene is TRBV11-2, the J gene TRBJ2-1, with 8 bases matching TRBD2. CDR3 size: 16 residues. Germline CDR1 is SGHAT and CDR2 is FQNNGV. V gave up 5 bases and J gave up 11 bases; unmatched junction bases: 17. The entire variable domain, with the rest obtained from reference TRBV11-2 and TRBJ2-1, is as follows: EAGVAQSPRYKIIEKRQSVAFWCNPISGHATLYWYQQILGQGPKLLIQFQNNGVVDDSQLPKDRFSAERLKGVDSTLKIQPAKLEDSAVYLCASSLDIGLAVGKQFFGPGTRLTVL.

Of note for this clonotype: A junction end diverges from the germline sequence, so it may reflect a read error. This chain joins TRBV7-9 and TRBJ2-7; TRBD1 matches 8 bases. This CDR3 comprises 15 residues. Germline CDR1 and CDR2: SEHNR and FQNEAQ (reference sequence). The CDR3 sequence is CASSPMGDRRYEQYF. DNA for the CDR3: TGTGCCAGCAGCCCCATGGGGGACAGGCGTTACGAGCAGTATTTC.